This T cell receptor (beta chain) came from a study of blood T cell repertoires in COVID-19. Study-level information: The study drew acute and convalescent COVID-19 samples from the United States, Italy and Spain. T cells, B-cell-depleted T cells, or PBMCs provided the cDNA or gDNA that served as material.

Per the original data handling: Reference gene primer amplification gave estimated nucleated cell counts. Measured with immunoSEQ multiplex PCR; TCRdb has only the in-frame clones, and not every one. V, J and clone size were drawn from that table, and D and trimming were deduced from the DNA. Seen here are about 15,000 clones, about 88% observed once, and the top ten hold roughly 32%. The sequenced material came from peripheral blood. The receptor's source is a woman over 75 with COVID-19, enrolled during active disease.

As DNA, the CDR3 is TGCGCCAGCAGCCATGGGACTCCGGATGAGCAGTTCTTC. It encodes CASSHGTPDEQFF. This chain links TRBV4-1 with TRBJ2-1; tentative D call: TRBD2 (6 bases). The germline V gene has CDR1 MGHRA and CDR2 YSYEKL. The CDR3 length is 13 residues. Trimming took off 3 bases at V and 8 bases at J, with 11 bases between the two ends.